The 9 T cell receptor beta chains reported below all come from one sample, sequenced in a study of blood T cell repertoires in COVID-19. TCRdb keeps only in-frame clones here, not all; method: immunoSEQ multiplex PCR. The repertoire holds about 36,000 clones, with around 81% as singletons. The source material was peripheral blood. The receptors were gathered from a human donor in a cohort sampled during active COVID-19.

The rearrangement links TRBV30 to TRBJ2-7; 9 bases fit TRBD1. Germline loops: CDR1 GTSNPN, CDR2 SVGIG (reference sequence). This CDR3 is built from 14 residues. With 5 bases clipped from V and 5 bases from J, the junction kept 10 bases outside the gene matches. The CDR3 is CAWSKGQGLDEQYF. Written as DNA, the CDR3 is TGTGCCTGGTCGAAAGGACAGGGGTTAGACGAGCAGTACTTC.

This chain joins TRBV10-1 and TRBJ1-2; D might be TRBD1 (6 bases). The germline CDR1 and CDR2 sequences are WNHNN and SYGVQD (reference sequence). The V gene lost 8 bases and the J gene lost 6 bases, with 19 bases spanning the gap. The CDR3 has 14 amino acids. Written as DNA, the CDR3 is TGCGCCAGCCTACCGTACCGGGACAACCATGGCTACACCTTC. Protein product: CASLPYRDNHGYTF.

This rearrangement joins TRBV11-3 to TRBJ2-3; tentatively, D is TRBD1 (6 bases). The CDR3 is 15 amino acids. Germline lookup yields CDR1 SGHNT and CDR2 YENEEA. V lost 8 bases to trimming and J lost 3 bases, with 18 bases between them. CDR3 sequence: CASDRRGQGTDTQYF. CDR3 DNA sequence: TGTGCCAGCGATAGACGGGGCCAGGGGACAGATACGCAGTATTTT. Drawing the rest from reference TRBV11-3 and TRBJ2-3, the complete variable domain is EAGVVQSPRYKIIEKKQPVAFWCNPISGHNTLYWYLQNLGQGPELLIRYENEEAVDDSQLPKDRFSAERLKGVDSTLKIQPAELGDSAVYLCASDRRGQGTDTQYFGPGTRLTVL.

This clone was detected only a few times. The chain carries TRBV4-2 and TRBJ1-6; no clear D gene. Germline CDR1 LGHNA, CDR2 YNFKEQ. The CDR3 length is 15 residues. V was cut by 3 bases and J by 9 bases, with 15 bases left in between. The CDR3 here is CASSQAGGFGSPLHF. The CDR3 DNA reads as TGTGCCAGCAGCCAGGCGGGCGGGTTTGGTTCACCCCTCCACTTT.

The chain recombines TRBV7-9 with TRBJ2-3, with a possible D match to TRBD2 (6 bases). Looked up from germline, CDR1 is SEHNR and CDR2 is FQNEAQ (reference sequence). CDR3 size: 15 residues. Trimming removed 1 base at V and 7 bases at J, with 15 bases between. The chain's CDR3 is CASSLEGTSGHTQYF. The CDR3 DNA reads as TGTGCCAGCAGCTTAGAGGGGACTTCAGGTCATACGCAGTATTTT.

V usage is TRBV11-2 and J usage is TRBJ2-1; 7 bases are shared with TRBD2. This CDR3 spans 13 amino acids. Germline CDR1 is SGHAT and CDR2 is FQNNGV. The V and J ends lost 3 bases and 4 bases, in that order; junction bases with no gene match: 0. As DNA, the CDR3 is TGTGCCAGCAGCTTGGGGGGGTACAATGAGCAGTTCTTC. It encodes CASSLGGYNEQFF.

The J gene is TRBJ2-7, the V gene TRBV28; D is unclear. In germline, CDR1 is MDHEN, CDR2 SYDVKM. V gave up 4 bases and J gave up 2 bases, with 6 bases separating them. The CDR3 extends over 12 amino acids. The CDR3 coding sequence is TGTGCCAGCAGTTCTCCTCCCTACGAGCAGTACTTC. Protein product: CASSSPPYEQYF. The full variable domain, in which reference TRBV28 and TRBJ2-7 provide the parts outside the CDR3, is DVKVTQSSRYLVKRTGEKVFLECVQDMDHENMFWYRQDPGLGLRLIYFSYDVKMKEKGDIPEGYSVSREKKERFSLILESASTNQTSMYLCASSSPPYEQYFGPGTRLTVT.

The V gene is TRBV12-3 or TRBV12-4, the J gene TRBJ1-1, with TRBD1 matching 9 bases. This CDR3 has 12 amino acids. V trimming: 3 bases; J trimming: 11 bases; junction bases outside the gene matches: 4. CDR3 sequence: CASSFGTGFAFF. CDR3 nucleotides: TGTGCCAGCAGTTTCGGGACAGGGTTTGCTTTCTTT.

This chain uses TRBV4-3 with TRBJ2-4; 8 bases match TRBD1. The CDR3 has 13 amino acids. V lost 4 bases and J lost 8; bases outside the gene matches: 4. Germline V gene data show CDR1 as LGHNA and CDR2 as YSLEER. The CDR3 region has the DNA TGCGCCAGCAGCCCGGGACAGGCAGACATTCAGTACTTC. It encodes CASSPGQADIQYF.